What follows is one T cell receptor (beta chain) and its context. The assay was immunoSEQ multiplex PCR, and TCRdb's table has in-frame clones only and misses some. The sample shows 130,000 to 150,000 clones, under 80% of them seen only once. The CDR3 has 15 residues. With 3 bases clipped from V and 6 bases from J, the junction kept 5 bases outside the gene matches. CDR1 and CDR2 from the germline V gene are ENHRY and SYGVKD. This sample is part of a study of blood T cell repertoires in COVID-19. The sequencing sample was made of peripheral blood. This sequence originates from a man aged 60 to 75 with acute or convalescent COVID-19. The rearrangement uses TRBV10-3 and TRBJ2-1; 10 bases align to TRBD1. This CDR3 reads CAISEGTGAPNEQFF. CDR3 in DNA: TGTGCCATCAGTGAAGGGACAGGGGCTCCCAATGAGCAGTTCTTC.